This TCR beta chain emerged from a study of cytomegalovirus exposure and HLA in healthy donors. The CDR3 contains 13 residues. The V segment lost 4 bases and the J segment 5 bases; nucleotides outside the gene matches: 5. Germline values: CDR1 SGHRS, CDR2 YFSETQ. The study's findings and limits: Previously analyzed data showed that most TCR beta V segments were productive at a frequency of about 87% or about 30%. In all likelihood, a cluster of highly shared sequence variants was a sequencing artifact.

Comments on this clone: Its target is not known.

Donors had nominal health at sampling but likely had unrecorded immune exposures. PCR employed 60 Vbeta and 13 Jbeta primers. Original processing methods: Tens of millions of unique TCR beta chains, roughly 11 million of them shared, were counted by a later analysis. Libraries were prepared by immunoSEQ multiplex PCR; TCRdb keeps only in-frame clonotypes and omits some of them. Clone size and V and J calls were adopted from that table, with D and trimming inferred from the DNA. The table includes roughly 160,000 clones, over 80% detected once. The sequence came from a male donor in good health and CMV-seronegative. The chain recombines TRBV5-1 with TRBJ2-5; TRBD2 aligns across 7 bases. Material: PBMCs. The CDR3 loop is CASSRGEVETQYF. For the CDR3, the DNA is TGCGCCAGCAGCCGGGGGGAAGTGGAGACCCAGTACTTC.